Here is one T cell receptor (beta chain) with its context. The antigen is not known. These data belong to a study of cytomegalovirus exposure and HLA in healthy donors. General study points: As was reported, the classifier diagnosed cytomegalovirus status with high specificity and sensitivity. For most TCR beta V segments, an earlier analysis put the productive rate at about 87% or about 30% of the time. Analyses of presence and absence presupposed an approximately uniform sequencing depth across donors.

Amplification used 60 Vbeta primers and 13 Jbeta primers. Data came from immunoSEQ multiplex PCR; TCRdb stores just in-frame clones and leaves some out. Of fewer than 150,000 clones listed, 80% are singletons. All the people who gave samples were healthy bone marrow donors. Sequenced sample: PBMCs. The TCR comes from a man aged 40-50 years in good health and CMV-seropositive.

The CDR3 here is CASGRQGTNYGYTF. The CDR3, as DNA: TGTGCCAGCGGAAGACAGGGGACTAACTATGGCTACACCTTC. V gene TRBV27 combines with J gene TRBJ1-2; 8 bases align to TRBD1. Germline-derived CDR1 and CDR2 are MNHEY and SMNVEV (reference sequence). Unmatched junction bases numbered 5, after V lost 8 bases and J lost 0 bases. CDR3 length: 14 residues.